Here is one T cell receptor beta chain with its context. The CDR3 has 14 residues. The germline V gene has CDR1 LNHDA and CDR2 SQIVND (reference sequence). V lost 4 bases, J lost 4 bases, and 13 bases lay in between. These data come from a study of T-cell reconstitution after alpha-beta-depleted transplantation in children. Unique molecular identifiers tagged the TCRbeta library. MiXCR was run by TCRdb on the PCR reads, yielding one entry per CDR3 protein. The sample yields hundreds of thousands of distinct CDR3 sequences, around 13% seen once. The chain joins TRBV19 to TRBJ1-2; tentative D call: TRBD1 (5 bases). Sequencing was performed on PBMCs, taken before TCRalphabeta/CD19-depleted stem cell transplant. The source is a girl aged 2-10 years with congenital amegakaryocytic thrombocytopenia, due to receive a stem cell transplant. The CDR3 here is CASSRGDRPYGYTF. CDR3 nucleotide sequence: TGTGCCAGTAGTAGGGGAGACAGACCCTATGGCTACACCTTC. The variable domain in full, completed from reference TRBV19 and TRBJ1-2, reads DGGITQSPKYLFRKEGQNVTLSCEQNLNHDAMYWYRQDPGQGLRLIYYSQIVNDFQKGDIAEGYSVSREKKESFPLTVTSAQKNPTAFYLCASSRGDRPYGYTFGSGTRLTVV.